A single sample is the source of the 3 T cell receptor beta chains below, sequenced in a study of cytomegalovirus exposure and HLA in healthy donors. Primers: 60 Vbeta forward and 13 Jbeta reverse. Clones were sequenced by immunoSEQ multiplex PCR, and TCRdb holds only the in-frame ones, with some missing. This sample has roughly 97,000 clones; roughly 72% occur once, and the top ten carry about 5.7%. The specimen was PBMCs. The receptors derive from a woman aged 18-35 years in good health and CMV-seropositive.

V usage is TRBV6-5 and J usage is TRBJ1-1, with a possible D match to TRBD1 (6 bases). Germline V gives CDR1 MNHEY, CDR2 SVGAGI. CDR3 size: 14 residues. Trimming stripped 5 bases from V and 6 bases from J, with 16 bases between. The CDR3 loop reads CASSQGTGYAEAFF. The CDR3 coding sequence is TGTGCCAGCAGTCAGGGAACAGGGTACGCTGAAGCTTTCTTT.

Of note for this clone: Other DNA sequences in the same sample also yield this CDR3. V usage is TRBV30 and J usage is TRBJ1-1; no clear D gene. CDR1 is GTSNPN and CDR2 is SVGIG in the germline V gene (reference sequence). The CDR3 length is 13 residues. Trimming shortened V by 0 bases and J by 1 base, and 6 bases separated the two germline ends. The CDR3 protein is CAWSVGGNTEAFF. The CDR3 DNA is TGTGCCTGGAGTGTAGGAGGGAACACTGAAGCTTTCTTT. Combining the CDR3 with reference TRBV30 and TRBJ1-1 gives the whole variable domain SQTIHQWPATLVQPVGSPLSLECTVEGTSNPNLYWYRQAAGRGLQLLFYSVGIGQISSEVPQNLSASRPQDRQFILSSKKLLLSDSGFYLCAWSVGGNTEAFFGQGTRLTVV.

The chain links TRBV29-1 to TRBJ1-1, with TRBD1 as a possible D gene (5 bases). V was clipped by 5 bases and J by 4 bases, with 11 bases between them. This CDR3 has 12 amino acids. The germline gives CDR1 SQVTM, CDR2 ANQGSEA. CDR3 protein: CSVRGFGTEAFF. The CDR3 bases are TGCAGCGTTAGGGGATTCGGCACTGAAGCTTTCTTT.